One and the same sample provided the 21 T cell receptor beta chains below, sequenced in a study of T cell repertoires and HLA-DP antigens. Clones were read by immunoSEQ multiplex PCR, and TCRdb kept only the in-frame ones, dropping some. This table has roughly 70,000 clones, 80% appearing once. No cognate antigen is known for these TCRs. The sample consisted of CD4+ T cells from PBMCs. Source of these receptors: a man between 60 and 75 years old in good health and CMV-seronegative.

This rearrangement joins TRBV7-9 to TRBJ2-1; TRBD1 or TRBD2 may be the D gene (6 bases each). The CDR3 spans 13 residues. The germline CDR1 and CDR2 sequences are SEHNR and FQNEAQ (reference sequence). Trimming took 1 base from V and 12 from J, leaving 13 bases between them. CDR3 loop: CASSLVVGGLQFF. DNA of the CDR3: TGTGCCAGCAGCTTAGTTGTAGGGGGGTTGCAGTTCTTC.

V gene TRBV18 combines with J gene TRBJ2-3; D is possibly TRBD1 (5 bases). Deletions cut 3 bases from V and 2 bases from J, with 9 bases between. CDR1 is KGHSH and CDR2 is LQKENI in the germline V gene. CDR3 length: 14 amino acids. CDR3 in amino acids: CASSPQGFTDTQYF. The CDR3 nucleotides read TGTGCCAGCTCACCCCAGGGATTCACAGATACGCAGTATTTT.

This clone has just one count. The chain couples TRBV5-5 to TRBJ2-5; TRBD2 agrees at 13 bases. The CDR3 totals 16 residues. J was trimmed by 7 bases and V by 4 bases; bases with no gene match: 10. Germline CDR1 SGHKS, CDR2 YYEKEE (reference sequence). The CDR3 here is CASSGGLAGVSGTQYF. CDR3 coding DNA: TGTGCCAGCAGCGGCGGACTAGCGGGAGTCTCCGGGACCCAGTACTTC.

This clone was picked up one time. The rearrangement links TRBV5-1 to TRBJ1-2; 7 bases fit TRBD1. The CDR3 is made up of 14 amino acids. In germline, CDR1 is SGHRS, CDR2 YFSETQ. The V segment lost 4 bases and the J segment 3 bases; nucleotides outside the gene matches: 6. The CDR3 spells CASSPGQADYGYTF. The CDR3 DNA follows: TGCGCCAGCAGCCCCGGACAGGCCGACTATGGCTACACCTTC.

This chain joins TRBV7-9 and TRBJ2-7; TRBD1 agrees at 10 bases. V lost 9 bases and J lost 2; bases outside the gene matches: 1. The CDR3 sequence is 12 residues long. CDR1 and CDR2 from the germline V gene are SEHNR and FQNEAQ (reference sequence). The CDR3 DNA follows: TGTGCCAGTGGACAGGGGGCCTACGAGCAGTACTTC. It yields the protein CASGQGAYEQYF.

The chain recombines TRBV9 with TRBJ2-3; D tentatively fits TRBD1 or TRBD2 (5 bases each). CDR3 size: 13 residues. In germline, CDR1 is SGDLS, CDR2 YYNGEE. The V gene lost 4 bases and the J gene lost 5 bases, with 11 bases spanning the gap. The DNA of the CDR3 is TGTGCCAGCAGCACATGGGGACGAGATACGCAGTATTTT. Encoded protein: CASSTWGRDTQYF.

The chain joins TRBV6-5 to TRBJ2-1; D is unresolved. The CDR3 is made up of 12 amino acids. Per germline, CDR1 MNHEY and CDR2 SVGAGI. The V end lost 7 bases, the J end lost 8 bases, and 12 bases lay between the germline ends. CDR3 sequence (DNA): TGTGCCAGCACCTCCGTTAGGTATGAGCAGTTCTTC. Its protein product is CASTSVRYEQFF.

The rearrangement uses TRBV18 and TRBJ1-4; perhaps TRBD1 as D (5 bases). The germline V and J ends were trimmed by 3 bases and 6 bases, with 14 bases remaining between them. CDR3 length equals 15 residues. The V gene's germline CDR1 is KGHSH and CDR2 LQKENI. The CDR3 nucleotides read TGTGCCAGCTCACCTCAGACTGGGGGAGATGAAAAACTGTTTTTT. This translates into CASSPQTGGDEKLFF.

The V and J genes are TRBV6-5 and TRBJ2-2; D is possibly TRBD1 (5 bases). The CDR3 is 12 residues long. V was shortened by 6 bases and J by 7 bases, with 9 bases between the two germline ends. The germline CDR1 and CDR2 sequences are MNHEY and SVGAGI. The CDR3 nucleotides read TGTGCCAGCAGGAAGGGGATCGGGGAGCTGTTTTTT. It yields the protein CASRKGIGELFF.

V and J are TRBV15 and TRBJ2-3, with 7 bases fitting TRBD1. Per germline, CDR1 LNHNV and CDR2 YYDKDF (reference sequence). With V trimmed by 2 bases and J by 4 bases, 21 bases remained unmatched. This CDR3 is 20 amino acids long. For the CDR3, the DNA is TGTGCCACCAGCAGAACCGACAGGGAGAGTGGTGTGGGGGAATCAGATACGCAGTATTTT. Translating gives CATSRTDRESGVGESDTQYF.

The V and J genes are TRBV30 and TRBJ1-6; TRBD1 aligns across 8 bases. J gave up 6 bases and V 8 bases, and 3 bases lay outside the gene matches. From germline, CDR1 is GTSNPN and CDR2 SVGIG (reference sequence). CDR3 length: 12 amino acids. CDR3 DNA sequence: TGTGCCCATGACAGGGGTAATTCACCCCTCCACTTT. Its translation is CAHDRGNSPLHF.

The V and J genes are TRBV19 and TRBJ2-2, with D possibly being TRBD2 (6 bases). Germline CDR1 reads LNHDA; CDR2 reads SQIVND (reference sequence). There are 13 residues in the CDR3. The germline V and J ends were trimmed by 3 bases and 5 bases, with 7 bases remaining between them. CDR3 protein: CASSIGGTGELFF. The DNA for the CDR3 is TGTGCCAGTAGTATCGGAGGGACCGGGGAGCTGTTTTTT.

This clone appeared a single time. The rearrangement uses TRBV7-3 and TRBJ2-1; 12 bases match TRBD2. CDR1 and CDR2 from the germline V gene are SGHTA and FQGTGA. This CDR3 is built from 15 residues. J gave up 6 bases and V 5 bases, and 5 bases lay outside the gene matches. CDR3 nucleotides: TGTGCCAGCAGCGAGGGACTAGCGGGCGGCAATGAGCAGTTCTTC. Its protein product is CASSEGLAGGNEQFF.

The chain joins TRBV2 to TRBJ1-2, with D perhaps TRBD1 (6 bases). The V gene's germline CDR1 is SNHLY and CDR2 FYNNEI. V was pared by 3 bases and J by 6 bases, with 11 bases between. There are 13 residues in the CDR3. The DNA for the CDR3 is TGTGCCAGCAGTGACAGGGGAGCGGATGGCTACACCTTC. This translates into CASSDRGADGYTF.

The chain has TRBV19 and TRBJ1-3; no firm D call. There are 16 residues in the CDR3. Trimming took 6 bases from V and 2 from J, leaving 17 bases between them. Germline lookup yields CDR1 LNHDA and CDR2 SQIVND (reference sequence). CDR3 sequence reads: CASSFGSGRTGNTIYF. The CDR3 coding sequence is TGTGCCAGTAGCTTCGGATCGGGTCGAACTGGAAACACCATATATTTT. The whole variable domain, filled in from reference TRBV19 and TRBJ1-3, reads DGGITQSPKYLFRKEGQNVTLSCEQNLNHDAMYWYRQDPGQGLRLIYYSQIVNDFQKGDIAEGYSVSREKKESFPLTVTSAQKNPTAFYLCASSFGSGRTGNTIYFGEGSWLTVV.

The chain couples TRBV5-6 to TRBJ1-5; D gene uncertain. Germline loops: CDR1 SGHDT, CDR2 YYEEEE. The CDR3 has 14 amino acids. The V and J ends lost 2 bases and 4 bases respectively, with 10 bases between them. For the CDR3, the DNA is TGTGCCAGCAGCTTTGGTCTGGGAAATCAGCCCCAGCATTTT. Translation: CASSFGLGNQPQHF.

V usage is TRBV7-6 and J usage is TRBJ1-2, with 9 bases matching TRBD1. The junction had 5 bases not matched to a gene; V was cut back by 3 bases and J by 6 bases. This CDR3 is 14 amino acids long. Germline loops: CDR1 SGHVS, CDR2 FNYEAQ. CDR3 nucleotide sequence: TGTGCCAGCAGCTTGACAGGGGGAAACGATGGCTACACCTTC. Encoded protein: CASSLTGGNDGYTF.

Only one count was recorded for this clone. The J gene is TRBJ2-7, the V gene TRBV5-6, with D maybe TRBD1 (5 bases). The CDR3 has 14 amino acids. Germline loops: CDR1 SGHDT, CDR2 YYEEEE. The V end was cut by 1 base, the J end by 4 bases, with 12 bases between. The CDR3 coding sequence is TGTGCCAGCAGCTTGCGGCAGGGCAGTTACGAGCAGTACTTC. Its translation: CASSLRQGSYEQYF.

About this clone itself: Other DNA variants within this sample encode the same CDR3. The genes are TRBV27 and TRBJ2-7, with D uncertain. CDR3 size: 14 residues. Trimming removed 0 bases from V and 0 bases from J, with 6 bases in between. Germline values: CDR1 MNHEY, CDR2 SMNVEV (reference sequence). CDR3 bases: TGTGCCAGCAGTTTATCCACAGCCTCCTACGAGCAGTACTTC. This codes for CASSLSTASYEQYF.

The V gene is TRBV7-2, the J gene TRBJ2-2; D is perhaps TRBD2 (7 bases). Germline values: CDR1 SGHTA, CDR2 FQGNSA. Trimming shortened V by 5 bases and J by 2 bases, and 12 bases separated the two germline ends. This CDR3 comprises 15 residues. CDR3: CASSRGGVNTGELFF. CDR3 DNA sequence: TGTGCCAGCAGCCGCGGGGGCGTCAACACCGGGGAGCTGTTTTTT.

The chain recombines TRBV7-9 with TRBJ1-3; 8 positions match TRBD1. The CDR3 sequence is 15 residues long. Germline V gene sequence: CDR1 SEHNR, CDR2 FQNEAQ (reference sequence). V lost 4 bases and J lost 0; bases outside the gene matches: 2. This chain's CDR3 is CASSSDRVSGNTIYF. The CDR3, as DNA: TGTGCCAGCAGCTCGGACAGGGTCTCTGGAAACACCATATATTTT. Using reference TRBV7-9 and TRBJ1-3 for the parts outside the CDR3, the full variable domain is DTGVSQNPRHKITKRGQNVTFRCDPISEHNRLYWYRQTLGQGPEFLTYFQNEAQLEKSRLLSDRFSAERPKGSFSTLEIQRTEQGDSAMYLCASSSDRVSGNTIYFGEGSWLTVV.